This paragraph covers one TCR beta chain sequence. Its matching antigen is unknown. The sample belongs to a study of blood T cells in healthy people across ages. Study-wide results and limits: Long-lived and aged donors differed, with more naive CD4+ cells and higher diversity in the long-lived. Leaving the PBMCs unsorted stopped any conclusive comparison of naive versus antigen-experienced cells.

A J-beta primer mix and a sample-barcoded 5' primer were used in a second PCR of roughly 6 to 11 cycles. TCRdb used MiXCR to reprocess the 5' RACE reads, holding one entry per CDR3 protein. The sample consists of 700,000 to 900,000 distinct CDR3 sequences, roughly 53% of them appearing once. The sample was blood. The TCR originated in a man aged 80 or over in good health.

For the CDR3, the DNA is TGCGCCAGCAGCTTGGGAGGTAGCGGGAGTATTGGCGAGCAGTACTTC. As protein: CASSLGGSGSIGEQYF. The chain couples TRBV5-1 to TRBJ2-7; TRBD2 matches 9 bases. The J segment lost 6 bases and the V segment lost 0 bases, leaving 10 bases of the junction unmatched. The CDR3 loop spans 16 amino acids. Germline V gene lookup returns CDR1 SGHRS and CDR2 YFSETQ.